The 14 T cell receptor beta chains below come from one sample, sequenced in a study of shared clonotypes between healthy human individuals. TCRdb keeps only in-frame clones here, not all; method: immunoSEQ multiplex PCR. The data hold more than 150,000 clones, with 65% to 80% observed a single time. Material: memory CD4+ T cells sorted from blood. The subset here: CD45RA-negative fraction. These receptor sequences come from a man aged 25 to 45 in good health.

CDR3 amino acids: CASSLGGRPHTGELFF. In DNA, the CDR3 is TGTGCCAGCAGCTTGGGGGGACGCCCCCACACCGGGGAGCTGTTTTTT. This rearrangement joins TRBV5-4 to TRBJ2-2, with D tentatively TRBD1 or TRBD2 (5 bases each). The ends were cut back, 0 bases at V and 3 bases at J, with 12 bases in the middle. The CDR3 runs to 16 residues. Germline CDR1 and CDR2: SGHNT and YYREEE (reference sequence).

This clone has only one observation. The chain combines TRBV6-1 with TRBJ2-4; 10 nucleotides line up with TRBD2. Germline CDR1 and CDR2: MNHNS and SASEGT. CDR3 length: 12 amino acids. Trimming at V came to 8 bases and at J to 10 bases, leaving 5 bases not matched to a gene. CDR3 DNA sequence: TGTGCCAGCGGAAGCGGGAGGGGAATTCAGTACTTC. Its translation is CASGSGRGIQYF.

This clone was seen only once. The chain couples TRBV19 to TRBJ2-4; 7 bases line up with TRBD1. The CDR3 loop spans 15 amino acids. Trimming at V came to 5 bases and at J to 0 bases, leaving 4 bases not matched to a gene. The germline gives CDR1 LNHDA, CDR2 SQIVND (reference sequence). CDR3 in DNA: TGTGCCAGTAGTGAACAGGGGCTAGCCAAAAACATTCAGTACTTC. Translating it yields CASSEQGLAKNIQYF.

This rearrangement joins TRBV5-1 to TRBJ1-2, with a tentative D call TRBD1 (6 bases). V lost 4 bases and J lost 4, with 23 bases in between. The CDR3 contains 17 residues. CDR1 and CDR2 (germline): SGHRS, YFSETQ. CDR3 DNA: TGCGCCAGCAGCCCGCAGGGTCAAGAGGGGGGAGGCTATGGCTACACCTTC. Amino acids: CASSPQGQEGGGYGYTF.

This chain joins TRBV18 and TRBJ2-7, with 11 positions matching TRBD2. The CDR3 covers 15 residues. Germline V gives CDR1 KGHSH, CDR2 LQKENI. The V segment lost 3 bases and the J segment 8 bases; nucleotides outside the gene matches: 9. The CDR3 nucleotides read TGTGCCAGCTCACCCATACTAGCGGGGGACCTCCAGCAGTACTTC. Its translation: CASSPILAGDLQQYF. Full variable domain (remainder filled in from reference TRBV18 and TRBJ2-7): NAGVMQNPRHLVRRRGQEARLRCSPMKGHSHVYWYRQLPEEGLKFMVYLQKENIIDESGMPKERFSAEFPKEGPSILRIQQVVRGDSAAYFCASSPILAGDLQQYFGPGTRLTVT.

The rearrangement uses TRBV5-4 and TRBJ2-3; D may be TRBD1 (8 bases). Germline V CDR1 and CDR2: SGHNT, YYREEE (reference sequence). The CDR3 spans 16 residues. Trimming shortened V by 7 bases and J by 5 bases, and 23 bases separated the two germline ends. The DNA for the CDR3 is TGTGCCAGCGGGGGGGGAGCGGACAGGGAAGGAGATACGCAGTATTTT. Amino acid sequence: CASGGGADREGDTQYF.

The chain combines TRBV12-2 with TRBJ2-5; whether TRBD2, the table's D call, matches the DNA was not checked. TRBV12-2 is a known pseudogene. The CDR3 is 17 residues long. The CDR3: CASRLAPRRERFETQYF. The DNA for the CDR3 is TGTGCAAGTCGCTTAGCGCCTAGGCGGGAGCGTTTTGAGACCCAGTACTTC.

V and J are TRBV6-1 and TRBJ1-5; D is uncertain. V lost 2 bases to trimming and J lost 4 bases, with 12 bases between them. The length of the CDR3 is 15 residues. The germline V gene encodes CDR1 MNHNS and CDR2 SASEGT. The CDR3 region is CASSEYWTGNQPQHF. For the CDR3, the DNA is TGTGCCAGCAGTGAATACTGGACCGGAAATCAGCCCCAGCATTTT.

J is TRBJ2-3 and V is TRBV5-4; a possible D gene is TRBD2 (6 bases). V gave up 4 bases and J gave up 1 base, with 16 bases separating them. The length of the CDR3 is 16 residues. The germline gives CDR1 SGHNT, CDR2 YYREEE (reference sequence). The CDR3 sequence is CASSGDLVGGTDTQYF. As DNA, the CDR3 is TGTGCCAGCAGCGGGGACTTGGTTGGGGGCACAGATACGCAGTATTTT.

The chain employs TRBV19 and TRBJ2-6; D possibly uses TRBD1 or TRBD2 (5 bases each). CDR3 length: 15 amino acids. Germline CDR1 and CDR2: LNHDA and SQIVND (reference sequence). Between the trimmed V and J ends, which lost 7 bases and 2 bases, there was a span of 12 bases. CDR3 sequence reads: CASMRGPPGANVLTF. The CDR3 bases are TGTGCCAGTATGAGGGGCCCGCCTGGGGCCAACGTCCTGACTTTC.

The CDR3 region has the DNA TGTGCCAGCAGAAGACCCATTGGACAGAACTATGGCTACACCTTC. It codes for CASRRPIGQNYGYTF. The rearrangement joins TRBV6-5 to TRBJ1-2; maybe TRBD1 (6 bases). Germline V gene lookup returns CDR1 MNHEY and CDR2 SVGAGI. Trimming left V 6 bases short and J 2 bases short, with 16 bases between. The CDR3 loop spans 15 amino acids.

The chain uses TRBV7-9 and TRBJ2-2; D perhaps matches TRBD2 (5 bases). Germline CDR1 reads SEHNR; CDR2 reads FQNEAQ (reference sequence). V gave up 5 bases and J gave up 4 bases, with 8 bases separating them. CDR3 length: 13 amino acids. The CDR3 is CASSTTSTGELFF. CDR3 coding DNA: TGTGCCAGCAGCACCACTAGCACCGGGGAGCTGTTTTTT.

This clone was seen only once. The chain carries TRBV10-1 and TRBJ1-2; D possibly corresponds to TRBD1 (5 bases). Germline V gives CDR1 WNHNN, CDR2 SYGVQD (reference sequence). V lost 0 bases to trimming and J lost 3 bases, with 11 bases between them. There are 15 residues in the CDR3. CDR3 region: CASSESRGGYYGYTF. CDR3 DNA: TGCGCCAGCAGTGAGTCAAGGGGCGGCTACTATGGCTACACCTTC.

This clone was detected a few times. The V gene is TRBV28, the J gene TRBJ2-2; TRBD1 agrees at 11 bases. This CDR3 has 14 residues. V trimming: 8 bases; J trimming: 3 bases; junction bases outside the gene matches: 2. Germline V CDR1 and CDR2: MDHEN, SYDVKM. The DNA of the CDR3 is TGTGCCAGCGGGACAGGGGGAGACACCGGGGAGCTGTTTTTT. It encodes CASGTGGDTGELFF.